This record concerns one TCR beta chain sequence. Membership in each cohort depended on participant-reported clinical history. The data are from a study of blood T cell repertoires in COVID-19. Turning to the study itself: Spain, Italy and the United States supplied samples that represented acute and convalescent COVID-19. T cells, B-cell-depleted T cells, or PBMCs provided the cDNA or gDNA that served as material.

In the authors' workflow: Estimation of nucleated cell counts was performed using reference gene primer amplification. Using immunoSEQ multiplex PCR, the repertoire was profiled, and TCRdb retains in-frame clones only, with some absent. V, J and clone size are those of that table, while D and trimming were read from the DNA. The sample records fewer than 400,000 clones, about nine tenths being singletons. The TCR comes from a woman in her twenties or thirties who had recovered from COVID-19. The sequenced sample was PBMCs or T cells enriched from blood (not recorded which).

The CDR3 sequence is CAAGGRSNSNQPQHF. CDR3 DNA sequence: TGTGCCGCGGGGGGCAGGAGCAATAGCAATCAGCCCCAGCATTTT. The chain carries TRBV24-1 and TRBJ1-5, with D perhaps TRBD1 (6 bases). V lost 12 bases and J lost 0, with 17 bases in between. From germline, CDR1 is KGHDR and CDR2 SFDVKD. CDR3 length: 15 amino acids.